This T cell receptor (beta chain) was sequenced during a study of vaccination effects on CD4 cells after COVID-19. Libraries were prepared by immunoSEQ multiplex PCR; TCRdb keeps only in-frame clonotypes and omits some of them. The data show tens of thousands of clones, 65% to 80% seen once. Points on this clone: What it recognizes is unknown.

With roughly nine days of culture completed, CD4+ T cells were isolated. Participants got two doses of BNT162b2 or mRNA-1273 vaccine. With 8 bases removed from V and 8 bases from J, the gap between germline ends came to 13 bases. This CDR3 spans 12 amino acids. Germline CDR1 and CDR2: SEHNR and FQNEAQ (reference sequence). This receptor was identified in a human donor who received a COVID-19 vaccine. The chain joins TRBV7-9 to TRBJ2-1; a weak D match, TRBD1 (6 bases). Sample: CD4+ T cells from PBMCs cultured without peptide, taken after COVID-19 vaccination. The CDR3 protein is CASLDRGDEQFF. The CDR3 coding sequence is TGTGCCAGCTTGGACAGAGGCGATGAGCAGTTCTTC. Together with reference TRBV7-9 and TRBJ2-1, the CDR3 gives the full variable domain: DTGVSQNPRHKITKRGQNVTFRCDPISEHNRLYWYRQTLGQGPEFLTYFQNEAQLEKSRLLSDRFSAERPKGSFSTLEIQRTEQGDSAMYLCASLDRGDEQFFGPGTRLTVL.